This T cell receptor beta chain came from a study of T cell repertoires in cytomegalovirus infection. Study details: Well-studied HLA-B-restricted epitopes and recently identified HLA-C-restricted epitopes of CMV were both used in the study.

Concerning this clonotype: What it binds is not known.

Notes on the study in general: There were carriers of CMV plus the relevant HLA, and cumulative public TCR beta family frequency identified them. Dominating the ex vivo response were HLA-C-restricted CMV-specific TCR beta clonotypes.

CDR3 length: 15 residues. CDR1 is MNHNY, CDR2 SVGAGI, per germline (reference sequence). V shed 2 bases and J shed 3 bases, with 11 bases lying between them. In TCRdb, the reads were re-called with MiXCR into one record per CDR3 protein. The sample has 750,000 to 950,000 distinct CDR3 sequences; 25% to 30% are singletons. This sample comprised cultured CD8+ T cells from PBMCs, obtained from culture after CMV antigen stimulation. The TCR was taken from a human donor in good health (CMV status not recorded). Some clones in this sample may be carry-over from other donors' samples. The chain couples TRBV6-6 to TRBJ1-3, with D uncertain. The CDR3 bases are TGTGCCAGCAGTTACACACCAGGCGATGGAAACACCATATATTTT. Encoded protein: CASSYTPGDGNTIYF.